The clone carrying this T cell receptor beta chain appeared once. Antigen specificity is unknown. TCRdb passed the 5' RACE reads through MiXCR, listing each CDR3 protein once. This sample has just under 95,000 distinct CDR3 sequences, with more than 10% found just once. This entry belongs to a study of spatial heterogeneity in lung cancer. Study-level background: The count of detected beta-chain sequences consistently exceeded that of alpha-chain sequences.

Notes on the study in general: Resection saw ubiquitous expanded tumor TCRs appear in blood more than follow-up did.

Germline loops: CDR1 LGHNA, CDR2 YSLEER. Between the trimmed V and J ends, which lost 0 bases and 4 bases, there was a span of 9 bases. CDR3 length: 14 residues. Stated time point: sample taken at primary tumor resection. Researchers sequenced whole RNA taken from tumor, nontumor lung or frozen PBMC without sorting. This sequence originates from a male donor with early-stage non-small cell lung cancer. This sample comprised PBMCs, obtained at surgery. This chain connects TRBV4-3 to TRBJ1-2; tentative D call: TRBD1 (5 bases). The chain's CDR3 is CASSQDGAVYGYTF. DNA of the CDR3: TGCGCCAGCAGCCAAGACGGGGCCGTCTATGGCTACACCTTC.